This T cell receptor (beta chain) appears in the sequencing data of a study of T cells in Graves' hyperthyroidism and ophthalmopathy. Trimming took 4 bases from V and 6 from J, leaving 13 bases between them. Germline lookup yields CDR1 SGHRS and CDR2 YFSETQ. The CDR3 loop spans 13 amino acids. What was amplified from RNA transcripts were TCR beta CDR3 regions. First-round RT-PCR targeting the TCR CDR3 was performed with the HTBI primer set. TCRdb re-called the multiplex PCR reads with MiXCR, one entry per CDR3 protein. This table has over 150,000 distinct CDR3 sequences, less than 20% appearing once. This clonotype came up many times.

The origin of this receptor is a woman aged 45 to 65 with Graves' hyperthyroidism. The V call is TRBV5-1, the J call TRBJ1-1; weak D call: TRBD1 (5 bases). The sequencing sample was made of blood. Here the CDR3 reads CASSPRPRAEAFF. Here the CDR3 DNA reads TGCGCCAGCAGCCCCAGACCCAGGGCTGAAGCTTTCTTT.